A selection of T cell receptor beta chains follows, all from one sample in a study of T-cell reconstitution after alpha-beta-depleted transplantation in children. TCRdb analysed the PCR reads with MiXCR anew, one entry per CDR3 protein. The sample includes 500,000 to 650,000 distinct CDR3 sequences, approximately 12% of them seen just once. The specimen was PBMCs, mostly from graft donor cells, collected 360 days after TCRalphabeta/CD19-depleted stem cell transplant. The source is a male patient aged 10-17 years who had a stem cell transplant for acute myeloid leukemia, so the T cells may come from the graft donor. The CDR3 runs from the conserved cysteine through the conserved F or W. The order of the fields is V gene, CDR3 length, J gene, clone size, D gene, CDR3 protein, CDR3 DNA. A D gene is named only where the DNA matches it firmly. A clone size is listed for some rows: how often the clone was seen (once, few, many), or a class if it is expanded.

V gene: TRBV6-5; CDR3 length: 15; J gene: TRBJ2-7; clone size: few; D gene: -; CDR3 protein: CASRSGLARSYEQYF; CDR3 DNA: TGTGCCAGCCGATCCGGTCTAGCGCGATCCTACGAGCAGTACTTC
V gene: TRBV29-1; CDR3 length: 15; J gene: TRBJ2-3; clone size: -; D gene: TRBD2; CDR3 protein: CSVEGTSANTDTQYF; CDR3 DNA: TGCAGCGTTGAAGGGACTAGCGCCAACACAGATACGCAGTATTTT
V gene: TRBV20-1; CDR3 length: 12; J gene: TRBJ2-7; clone size: -; D gene: -; CDR3 protein: CSGSETTYEQYF; CDR3 DNA: TGCAGTGGCTCCGAAACAACCTACGAGCAGTACTTC
V gene: TRBV6-2/TRBV6-3; CDR3 length: 16; J gene: TRBJ2-1; clone size: few; D gene: -; CDR3 protein: CASSLIGKSSYNEQFF; CDR3 DNA: TGTGCCAGCAGTTTAATCGGGAAGAGCTCCTACAATGAGCAGTTCTTC
V gene: TRBV20-1; CDR3 length: 15; J gene: TRBJ2-7; clone size: few; D gene: -; CDR3 protein: CSAFQSGRSSYEQYF; CDR3 DNA: TGCAGTGCTTTTCAAAGCGGGCGGTCCTCCTACGAGCAGTACTTC
V gene: TRBV12-3/TRBV12-4; CDR3 length: 19; J gene: TRBJ2-6; clone size: -; D gene: TRBD1; CDR3 protein: CASSTRTGLQSPGANVLTF; CDR3 DNA: TGTGCCAGCAGTACCCGGACAGGGCTCCAAAGCCCCGGGGCCAACGTCCTGACTTTC
V gene: TRBV5-5; CDR3 length: 16; J gene: TRBJ1-5; clone size: -; D gene: -; CDR3 protein: CASSLRGSDSNQPQHF; CDR3 DNA: TGTGCCAGCAGCTTGAGAGGGTCCGATAGCAATCAGCCCCAGCATTTT
V gene: TRBV2; CDR3 length: 16; J gene: TRBJ2-7; clone size: few; D gene: TRBD1; CDR3 protein: CASSEFSGTGWYEQYF; CDR3 DNA: TGTGCCAGCAGTGAATTCTCTGGGACAGGATGGTACGAGCAGTACTTC
V gene: TRBV18; CDR3 length: 14; J gene: TRBJ1-4; clone size: few; D gene: -; CDR3 protein: CASSPDGTYEKLFF; CDR3 DNA: TGTGCCAGCTCACCCGACGGGACATATGAAAAACTGTTTTTT
V gene: TRBV28; CDR3 length: 14; J gene: TRBJ2-1; clone size: many; D gene: TRBD2; CDR3 protein: CASSLGGSANEQFF; CDR3 DNA: TGTGCCAGCAGTTTAGGCGGGAGTGCCAATGAGCAGTTCTTC
V gene: TRBV7-9; CDR3 length: 14; J gene: TRBJ2-7; clone size: -; D gene: -; CDR3 protein: CASSLNRITYEQYF; CDR3 DNA: TGTGCCAGCAGCTTAAACAGAATAACCTACGAGCAGTACTTC
V gene: TRBV12-3/TRBV12-4; CDR3 length: 13; J gene: TRBJ2-1; clone size: many; D gene: -; CDR3 protein: CASSLAGTDEQFF; CDR3 DNA: TGTGCCAGCAGTCTTGCCGGGACTGATGAGCAGTTCTTC
V gene: TRBV24-1; CDR3 length: 14; J gene: TRBJ2-2; clone size: many; D gene: -; CDR3 protein: CATSHPGAAGELFF; CDR3 DNA: TGTGCCACCAGTCATCCGGGGGCGGCCGGGGAGCTGTTTTTT
V gene: TRBV12-3/TRBV12-4; CDR3 length: 15; J gene: TRBJ2-5; clone size: many; D gene: TRBD2; CDR3 protein: CASSLPGLGRETQYF; CDR3 DNA: TGTGCCAGCAGTTTACCGGGACTAGGAAGAGAGACCCAGTACTTC
V gene: TRBV20-1; CDR3 length: 17; J gene: TRBJ2-7; clone size: many; D gene: TRBD2; CDR3 protein: CSARGLPSGPKVYEQYF; CDR3 DNA: TGCAGTGCTAGAGGCCTCCCTAGCGGCCCTAAGGTTTACGAGCAGTACTTC
V gene: TRBV29-1; CDR3 length: 15; J gene: TRBJ1-3; clone size: few; D gene: -; CDR3 protein: CSVAGGRYMGNTIYF; CDR3 DNA: TGCAGCGTTGCCGGCGGAAGGTATATGGGAAACACCATATATTTT
V gene: TRBV7-2; CDR3 length: 12; J gene: TRBJ2-3; clone size: -; D gene: -; CDR3 protein: CASTRVWDTQYF; CDR3 DNA: TGTGCCAGCACCAGGGTTTGGGATACGCAGTATTTT
V gene: TRBV11-2; CDR3 length: 13; J gene: TRBJ2-7; clone size: -; D gene: -; CDR3 protein: CASSWGRLGEQYF; CDR3 DNA: TGTGCCAGCAGCTGGGGGCGTCTCGGTGAGCAGTACTTC
V gene: TRBV6-2/TRBV6-3; CDR3 length: 18; J gene: TRBJ2-1; clone size: -; D gene: TRBD2; CDR3 protein: CASSLNRLAGWPLNEQFF; CDR3 DNA: TGTGCCAGCAGTTTAAACCGATTAGCGGGATGGCCCCTTAATGAGCAGTTCTTC
V gene: TRBV13; CDR3 length: 17; J gene: TRBJ2-1; clone size: -; D gene: TRBD2; CDR3 protein: CASSSHKGTSRDNEQFF; CDR3 DNA: TGTGCCAGCAGCTCCCACAAAGGGACTAGCAGGGACAATGAGCAGTTCTTC
V gene: TRBV9; CDR3 length: 17; J gene: TRBJ2-5; clone size: -; D gene: TRBD2; CDR3 protein: CASSVRTSGSGQETQYF; CDR3 DNA: TGTGCCAGCAGCGTGAGGACTAGCGGGAGTGGGCAAGAGACCCAGTACTTC
V gene: TRBV14; CDR3 length: 19; J gene: TRBJ2-4; clone size: few; D gene: -; CDR3 protein: CASSQYGGARPWAKNIQYF; CDR3 DNA: TGTGCCAGCAGCCAATATGGGGGCGCGCGACCTTGGGCCAAAAACATTCAGTACTTC
V gene: TRBV28; CDR3 length: 15; J gene: TRBJ2-2; clone size: few; D gene: -; CDR3 protein: CASSSFGRNTGELFF; CDR3 DNA: TGTGCCAGCAGTTCCTTTGGCAGGAACACCGGGGAGCTGTTTTTT
V gene: TRBV7-2; CDR3 length: 17; J gene: TRBJ2-3; clone size: few; D gene: -; CDR3 protein: CASSPRLPSVSTDTQYF; CDR3 DNA: TGTGCCAGCAGCCCACGACTTCCTAGCGTAAGCACAGATACGCAGTATTTT
V gene: TRBV12-3/TRBV12-4; CDR3 length: 14; J gene: TRBJ2-2; clone size: many; D gene: -; CDR3 protein: CASRLQGRPGELFF; CDR3 DNA: TGTGCCAGCAGGCTACAGGGGAGGCCCGGGGAGCTGTTTTTT
V gene: TRBV7-9; CDR3 length: 17; J gene: TRBJ2-3; clone size: -; D gene: TRBD2; CDR3 protein: CASSLRRSGSSTDTQYF; CDR3 DNA: TGTGCCAGCAGCTTAAGGCGTAGCGGGAGTAGCACAGATACGCAGTATTTT
V gene: TRBV20-1; CDR3 length: 16; J gene: TRBJ2-7; clone size: few; D gene: TRBD2; CDR3 protein: CSARFNRASGSHEQYF; CDR3 DNA: TGCAGTGCTAGATTCAATCGGGCTAGCGGGAGCCACGAGCAGTACTTC
V gene: TRBV20-1; CDR3 length: 13; J gene: TRBJ2-5; clone size: -; D gene: -; CDR3 protein: CSARGSHAETQYF; CDR3 DNA: TGCAGTGCTAGAGGGTCCCATGCGGAGACCCAGTACTTC
V gene: TRBV2; CDR3 length: 18; J gene: TRBJ2-4; clone size: few; D gene: -; CDR3 protein: CASSHLRDTHLAKNIQYF; CDR3 DNA: TGTGCCAGCAGCCACCTCCGGGACACCCACTTAGCCAAAAACATTCAGTACTTC
V gene: TRBV12-3/TRBV12-4; CDR3 length: 14; J gene: TRBJ2-7; clone size: many; D gene: TRBD2; CDR3 protein: CATLRTSGSYEQYF; CDR3 DNA: TGTGCCACCCTTAGGACTAGCGGCTCCTACGAGCAGTACTTC
V gene: TRBV6-5; CDR3 length: 15; J gene: TRBJ1-1; clone size: -; D gene: TRBD1; CDR3 protein: CASSYWDRGLTEAFF; CDR3 DNA: TGTGCCAGCAGTTACTGGGACAGGGGGTTGACTGAAGCTTTCTTT
V gene: TRBV20-1; CDR3 length: 15; J gene: TRBJ2-1; clone size: few; D gene: TRBD2; CDR3 protein: CSAPERETSYNEQFF; CDR3 DNA: TGCAGTGCTCCGGAGCGGGAGACCTCCTACAATGAGCAGTTCTTC
V gene: TRBV5-1; CDR3 length: 16; J gene: TRBJ2-3; clone size: -; D gene: -; CDR3 protein: CASSSHPSTATDTQYF; CDR3 DNA: TGCGCCAGCAGCTCCCACCCGTCGACAGCCACAGATACGCAGTATTTT
V gene: TRBV5-1; CDR3 length: 19; J gene: TRBJ2-3; clone size: -; D gene: -; CDR3 protein: CASSLGSQRTTKRTDTQYF; CDR3 DNA: TGCGCCAGCAGCTTGGGGTCCCAACGGACTACAAAACGCACAGATACGCAGTATTTT
V gene: TRBV7-7; CDR3 length: 15; J gene: TRBJ2-5; clone size: many; D gene: -; CDR3 protein: CASSLDPGNEETQYF; CDR3 DNA: TGTGCTAGCAGCTTAGACCCCGGGAATGAGGAGACCCAGTACTTC
V gene: TRBV5-6; CDR3 length: 17; J gene: TRBJ2-7; clone size: few; D gene: TRBD2; CDR3 protein: CASSLGLGTSGIYEQYF; CDR3 DNA: TGTGCCAGCAGCTTGGGTCTGGGGACTAGCGGGATCTACGAGCAGTACTTC
V gene: TRBV20-1; CDR3 length: 11; J gene: TRBJ1-5; clone size: -; D gene: -; CDR3 protein: CSARGDQPQHF; CDR3 DNA: TGCAGTGCTCGGGGGGACCAGCCCCAGCATTTT
V gene: TRBV5-1; CDR3 length: 13; J gene: TRBJ2-5; clone size: -; D gene: -; CDR3 protein: CASAGRGLETQYF; CDR3 DNA: TGCGCCAGCGCCGGCAGGGGCCTAGAGACCCAGTACTTC
V gene: TRBV20-1; CDR3 length: 15; J gene: TRBJ2-7; clone size: -; D gene: TRBD2; CDR3 protein: CSAPLTGGRAGEQYF; CDR3 DNA: TGCAGTGCTCCCTTAACGGGCGGGAGGGCAGGCGAGCAGTACTTC
V gene: TRBV2; CDR3 length: 13; J gene: TRBJ1-1; clone size: few; D gene: -; CDR3 protein: CASSEAMNTEAFF; CDR3 DNA: TGTGCCAGCAGTGAGGCTATGAACACTGAAGCTTTCTTT
V gene: TRBV7-8; CDR3 length: 17; J gene: TRBJ2-3; clone size: many; D gene: TRBD2; CDR3 protein: CASSPAVASGYTDTQYF; CDR3 DNA: TGTGCCAGCAGCCCAGCGGTAGCTAGCGGTTACACAGATACGCAGTATTTT
V gene: TRBV28; CDR3 length: 15; J gene: TRBJ2-3; clone size: many; D gene: -; CDR3 protein: CASSLAILSTDTQYF; CDR3 DNA: TGTGCCAGCAGTCTAGCGATTTTAAGCACAGATACGCAGTATTTT
V gene: TRBV20-1; CDR3 length: 15; J gene: TRBJ2-3; clone size: -; D gene: TRBD2; CDR3 protein: CSASFASGDKDTQYF; CDR3 DNA: TGCAGTGCTAGTTTCGCTAGCGGTGATAAGGATACGCAGTATTTT